The clone carrying this TCR beta chain was seen many times. Generation of bulk TCR libraries relied on previously described methods and listed TCR primers. TCRdb reprocessed the PCR reads via MiXCR and lists one record per CDR3 protein. Of about 640,000 distinct CDR3 sequences in the sample, 20% are singletons; the top ten hold roughly 0.83%. The CDR3 loop spans 13 amino acids. The V end lost 2 bases, the J end lost 4 bases, and 11 bases lay between the germline ends. The germline CDR1 and CDR2 sequences are SQVTM and ANQGSEA. The data originate from a study of molecular identifiers for immune sequencing clone quantification.

This TCR derives from a human donor in good health. Some libraries in this study had Jurkat cell RNA spiked in. The sequenced sample consisted of naive CD8+ T cells from blood, with Jurkat cell RNA spiked in. Subset reported: FACS-sorted CD8+CD4-CCR7+CD45RA+ naive T cells. This chain links TRBV29-1 with TRBJ1-1, with TRBD1 as a possible D gene (5 bases). This chain's CDR3 is CSVEMGESTEAFF. DNA of the CDR3: TGCAGCGTTGAAATGGGGGAGAGCACTGAAGCTTTCTTT.